This entry describes one T cell receptor beta chain. This clone's antigen is unknown. The sample holds no much larger clone one base away, and base qualities are not on file. Ophthalmopathy patients had moderately to severely active disease, with a Clinical Activity Score of 3 or more, a NOSPECS grade of 4 or more, and a disease duration of less than 3 months. Patients with uncontrolled infections, other autoimmune diseases, pregnancy or lactation were excluded. Diagnoses were based on clinical symptoms, serum thyroxine and TRAb, thyroid ultrasound and orbital computed tomography. PBMCs were separated from about 10 ml of fresh peripheral blood using Ficoll-Paque density gradient centrifugation. Total RNA was extracted using Trizol reagent, and RNA quality was assessed on an Agilent 2100 Bioanalyzer. The data were obtained in a study of T cells in Graves' hyperthyroidism and ophthalmopathy (dated by TCRdb to between 2018 and 2021). Describing the broader study: Peripheral blood samples were taken at initial diagnosis, before any treatment was given. Thyroid tissue and blood T-cell repertoires from more than five Graves' hyperthyroidism patients were also compared in the study. Prospective prediction of ophthalmopathy was tested in an independent validation cohort consisting of fewer than 20 hyperthyroidism patients and more than 15 patients who later progressed to ophthalmopathy. For training and testing, the 110 or so patients in the discovery cohort were randomly divided in a 7:3 ratio. Once sampling was done, hyperthyroidism patients were given methimazole at a starting dose of 30 mg daily, whereas ophthalmopathy patients were given high-dose intravenous methylprednisolone. The paper describes TCR Vbeta CDR3 sequencing of around 130 peripheral blood samples, made up of fewer than 50 ophthalmopathy patients, some 80 hyperthyroidism patients and around 17 progressor patients. To identify distinguishing TCR V-J signatures, a discovery cohort of 90 to 100 patients was used, comprising 40 to 45 with Graves' ophthalmopathy and around 60 with stable Graves' hyperthyroidism.

The trim is 3 bases for V and 8 bases for J, with a gap of 13 bases between the germline ends. The CDR3 covers 14 residues, taking in both the cysteine and the phenylalanine. Only the CDR3 part of the read is kept: 42 bases, read in frame from the first base. Broader findings and caveats from the paper: Most expanded thyroid clonotypes (frequency above 0.001) were also found in blood, which suggests that blood repertoires may mirror thyroid immune responses. Sample size was not statistically predetermined, and investigators were not blinded to group allocation. Ophthalmopathy was separated from stable hyperthyroidism by a 13 V-J signature model, with 85% to 90% sensitivity and about 81% specificity obtained in cross-validation and 80%/75% obtained in testing. During validation, the model predicted progression to ophthalmopathy a median of around 6 months ahead of onset, with almost 71% sensitivity and 72% to 80% specificity.

The TCR beta CDR3 regions were amplified from the RNA transcripts. A first-round RT-PCR of the TCR CDR3 used the HTBI primer set with the Qiagen OneStep RT-PCR kit. Libraries were constructed in a second round of multiplex PCR, after which size selection and purification were performed. Libraries were sequenced paired-end with 100 bp reads on an Illumina HiSeq2000. In the source study's methods: SOAPnuke was used to process the raw data, with reads discarded if the reads contained adapters or uncalled bases, had a mean Phred below 15, or lacked an exact constant-primer or identifier match. COPE v1.2.5 was used to merge the high-quality paired reads, and each unique nucleotide sequence was defined as a clonotype. MiTCR v1.1 was used to align the clonotypes against IMGT TRBV, TRBD and TRBJ reference segments. The analysis was restricted to V-J combinations with a frequency above 0.0001, which together covered 99% to 99.2% of the repertoires. The TCS score was defined as F50 (clonal expansion) divided by E x V (chaos), with BLOSUM62-based TCRdist calculated between CDR3 peptides within each V-J. Welch's t-statistics and random forest reduced 450 to 600 V-J features to under 15, which were used in a naive Bayes classifier (R e1071). TCRdb trimmed the raw reads at Q25, called clones with MiXCR and kept productive beta chains. Rows are combined by CDR3 protein, so each entry shows the most common genes and DNA. The V and J calls were not made by the authors but by TCRdb's processing. The sample contains around 600,000 distinct CDR3 sequences, roughly a sixth of them found a single time. In total, the top ten clones hold less than 3.5% of the sample.

This receptor was obtained from a woman between 40 and 55 years old with Graves' ophthalmopathy. The sequenced sample was blood. This receptor chain uses TRBV12-3 or TRBV12-4 and TRBJ1-4; TRBD1 is a weak D gene call, 5 bases matching. For the CDR3, the sequence is CASSFVGGREKLFF. The DNA sequence follows: TGTGCCAGCAGTTTTGTGGGGGGACGGGAAAAACTGTTTTTT.